This T cell receptor (beta chain) was profiled in a study of shared clonotypes between healthy human individuals. A note on this clone: Its antigen remains unknown.

CD45RO-negative, CCR7-positively selected cells formed the naive CD8 fraction, excluding terminally differentiated effector memory CD45RA+ cells. Recent acute infections and vaccinations were absent in the healthy HIV-negative adult donors. Donors, without exception, were Caucasian adults residing in Nashville, Tennessee. Germline lookup yields CDR1 ENHRY and CDR2 SYGVKD. Trimming at V came to 0 bases and at J to 2 bases, leaving 4 bases not matched to a gene. This CDR3 contains 15 residues. Using immunoSEQ multiplex PCR, the repertoire was profiled, and TCRdb retains in-frame clones only, with some absent. The data hold around 580,000 clones, with roughly 98% observed a single time. Findings of the study overall: Naive CD4 clonotype sharing across a few donors was around 5%.

The material sequenced was naive CD8+ T cells sorted from blood. The receptor was isolated from a man younger than 40 in good health. V usage is TRBV10-3 and J usage is TRBJ2-7; 7 nucleotides agree with TRBD1. CDR3 DNA: TGTGCCATCAGTGAGTCCACAGGGGTTACCTACGAGCAGTACTTC. Its protein product is CAISESTGVTYEQYF.